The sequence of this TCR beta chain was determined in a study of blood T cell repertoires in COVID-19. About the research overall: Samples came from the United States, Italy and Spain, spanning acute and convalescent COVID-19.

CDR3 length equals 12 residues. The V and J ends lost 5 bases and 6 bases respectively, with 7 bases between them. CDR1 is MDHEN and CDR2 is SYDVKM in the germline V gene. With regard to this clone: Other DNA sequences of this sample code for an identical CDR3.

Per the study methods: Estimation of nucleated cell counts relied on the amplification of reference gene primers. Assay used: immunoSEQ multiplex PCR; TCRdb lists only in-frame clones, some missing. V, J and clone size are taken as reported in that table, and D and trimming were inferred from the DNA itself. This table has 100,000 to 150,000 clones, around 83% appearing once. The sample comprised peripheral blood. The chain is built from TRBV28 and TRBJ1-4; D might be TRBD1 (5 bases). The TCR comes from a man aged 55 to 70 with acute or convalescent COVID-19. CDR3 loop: CASSPRDEKLFF. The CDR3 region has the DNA TGTGCCAGCAGTCCCAGGGATGAAAAACTGTTTTTT.